The 24 T cell receptor beta chains presented below share a single source sample, sequenced in a study of blood T cells in healthy people across ages. Using a J-beta primer mix together with a sample-barcoded 5' primer, a second PCR was run for roughly 6 to 11 cycles. TCRdb analysed the 5' RACE reads with MiXCR anew, one entry per CDR3 protein. The sample includes fewer than 2,000,000 distinct CDR3 sequences, roughly two fifths seen only once; the top ten take 23%. The source material was blood. These receptors all stem from a human donor in good health.

The chain combines TRBV5-1 with TRBJ2-3; D may be TRBD1 (5 bases). Germline assignment: CDR1 SGHRS and CDR2 YFSETQ. Trimming took 6 bases from V and 0 from J, leaving 14 bases between them. This CDR3 contains 15 residues. CDR3 nucleotide sequence: TGCGCCAGCACCCCGACAGAGGCTAGCACAGATACGCAGTATTTT. Its translation is CASTPTEASTDTQYF.

The chain combines TRBV6-2 or TRBV6-3 with TRBJ2-1; TRBD1 or TRBD2 may be the D gene (6 bases each). Germline lookup yields CDR1 MNHEY and CDR2 SVGEGT. Trimming cost V 7 bases and J 4 bases, with 11 bases left between them. The CDR3 spans 13 residues. The CDR3 sequence: CASTKGGYNEQFF. CDR3 bases: TGTGCCAGCACCAAGGGGGGATACAATGAGCAGTTCTTC.

The V call is TRBV24-1, the J call TRBJ2-3; perhaps TRBD1 as D (5 bases). Trimming left V 10 bases short and J 3 bases short, with 10 bases between. Germline CDR1 KGHDR, CDR2 SFDVKD. The CDR3 has 12 amino acids. CDR3 nucleotide sequence: TGTGCCACTGCCAGGGATACAGATACGCAGTATTTT. Protein: CATARDTDTQYF.

This clonotype showed up just a few times. In DNA form, the CDR3 reads TGTGCCAGCAGCACGGACAGGGTCGAAGAGCAGTACTTC. It specifies CASSTDRVEEQYF. This chain connects TRBV7-8 to TRBJ2-5, with 8 bases identical to TRBD1. There are 13 residues in the CDR3. Trimming cost V 5 bases and J 11 bases; bases outside gene matches: 10. CDR1 and CDR2 (germline): SGHVS, FQNEAQ.

The chain is built from TRBV7-2 and TRBJ2-4, with D tentatively TRBD1 (6 bases). TRBJ2-7 explains the end of the DNA better; the J call may be wrong. The CDR3 sequence is 15 residues long. In germline, CDR1 is SGHTA, CDR2 FQGNSA. CDR3 region: CASSRSSDRSHEQYF. The CDR3 nucleotides are TGTGCCAGCAGCCGATCTTCAGACAGGTCCCACGAGCAGTACTTC.

This clonotype was seen at least ten times. V and J are TRBV7-2 and TRBJ2-7; tentatively, D is TRBD1 or TRBD2 (5 bases each). V lost 2 bases and J 6 bases, leaving 17 bases between the germline ends. There are 15 residues in the CDR3. Per the germline V gene, CDR1 is SGHTA and CDR2 is FQGNSA. CDR3: CASSLIRAGTSEQYF. The CDR3 nucleotides read TGTGCCAGCAGCTTAATACGGGCAGGGACCAGCGAGCAGTACTTC.

The chain is built from TRBV12-3 or TRBV12-4 and TRBJ2-5; 7 nucleotides match TRBD1. CDR3 size: 15 residues. Unmatched junction bases numbered 7, after V lost 5 bases and J lost 1 base. The CDR3: CASSRNRGTQETQYF. The CDR3 bases are TGTGCCAGCAGTAGAAACAGGGGCACCCAAGAGACCCAGTACTTC.

This chain uses TRBV7-9 with TRBJ2-3; no clear D gene. Deletions cut 6 bases from V and 7 bases from J, with 8 bases between. Germline values: CDR1 SEHNR, CDR2 FQNEAQ (reference sequence). CDR3 length: 11 amino acids. The CDR3 DNA reads as TGTGCCAGCAGTCTTCAATATACGCAGTATTTT. It translates to CASSLQYTQYF.

This clonotype has only a few counts. The V gene is TRBV7-2, the J gene TRBJ2-7, with D possibly being TRBD1 (6 bases). The CDR3 loop spans 14 amino acids. The ends were cut back, 4 bases at V and 3 bases at J, with 13 bases in the middle. Germline-derived CDR1 and CDR2 are SGHTA and FQGNSA. The DNA of the CDR3 is TGTGCCAGCAGCTCTTTGACAGGTTACTACGAGCAGTACTTC. Its protein is CASSSLTGYYEQYF. Full variable domain (remainder filled in from reference TRBV7-2 and TRBJ2-7): GAGVSQSPSNKVTEKGKDVELRCDPISGHTALYWYRQSLGQGLEFLIYFQGNSAPDKSGLPSDRFSAERTGGSVSTLTIQRTQQEDSAVYLCASSSLTGYYEQYFGPGTRLTVT.

The genes are TRBV7-2 and TRBJ1-6; D is unclear. The CDR3 is 16 amino acids. Per germline, CDR1 SGHTA and CDR2 FQGNSA. V lost 7 bases, J lost 0 bases, and 13 bases lay in between. Here the CDR3 DNA reads TGTGCCAGCAAACGATGGGGTAACTCCTATAATTCACCCCTCCACTTT. Translating gives CASKRWGNSYNSPLHF.

With respect to this clonotype: One end of the junction fails to match germline, which may point to a read error. The chain uses TRBV10-3 and TRBJ1-2; no clear D. The CDR3 loop spans 12 amino acids. Germline V CDR1 and CDR2: ENHRY, SYGVKD. In nucleotides, the CDR3 is TGTGCCATCAGTGAGAACCGATATGGCCACACCTTC. Its translation: CAISENRYGHTF.

A few counts support this clonotype. As DNA, the CDR3 is TGTGCCATCAGAGCCGAGCGGGGGGCCCCAGATACGCAGTATTTT. Its translation: CAIRAERGAPDTQYF. The chain joins TRBV10-3 to TRBJ2-3; TRBD2 matches at 9 bases. This CDR3 is built from 15 residues. Germline CDR1 is ENHRY and CDR2 is SYGVKD. The J segment lost 4 bases and the V segment lost 6 bases, leaving 8 bases of the junction unmatched.

The V and J genes are TRBV7-8 and TRBJ2-1; 14 bases map to TRBD2. Germline V gene lookup returns CDR1 SGHVS and CDR2 FQNEAQ. The CDR3 has 16 amino acids. The junction had 10 bases not matched to a gene; V was cut back by 5 bases and J by 10 bases. CDR3 sequence (DNA): TGTGCCAGCAGCCCCCGTCGACTAGCGGGGGGGCGCGAGCAGTTCTTC. Translation: CASSPRRLAGGREQFF. The variable domain in full, completed from reference TRBV7-8 and TRBJ2-1, reads GAGVSQSPRYKVAKRGQDVALRCDPISGHVSLFWYQQALGQGPEFLTYFQNEAQLDKSGLPSDRFFAERPEGSVSTLKIQRTQQEDSAVYLCASSPRRLAGGREQFFGPGTRLTVL.

V and J are TRBV19 and TRBJ2-1; 7 bases fit TRBD1. V gave up 5 bases and J gave up 7 bases; unmatched junction bases: 5. The CDR3 totals 13 residues. Germline assignment: CDR1 LNHDA and CDR2 SQIVND (reference sequence). Here the CDR3 DNA reads TGTGCCAGTAGTGGGACAGTCGGGAATGAGCAGTTCTTC. This encodes CASSGTVGNEQFF. Looking up the rest from reference TRBV19 and TRBJ2-1 gives the full variable domain: DGGITQSPKYLFRKEGQNVTLSCEQNLNHDAMYWYRQDPGQGLRLIYYSQIVNDFQKGDIAEGYSVSREKKESFPLTVTSAQKNPTAFYLCASSGTVGNEQFFGPGTRLTVL.

The V gene is TRBV27, the J gene TRBJ2-1; D may match TRBD1 or TRBD2 (5 bases each). The CDR3 loop spans 13 amino acids. Germline V gives CDR1 MNHEY, CDR2 SMNVEV (reference sequence). Trimming stripped 5 bases from V and 10 bases from J, with 15 bases between. The CDR3 protein is CASSLTWGREQFF. DNA of the CDR3: TGTGCCAGCAGTCTAACGTGGGGGAGAGAGCAGTTCTTC.

This clonotype was observed a handful of times. The V and J genes are TRBV27 and TRBJ1-2, with TRBD1 as a possible D gene (6 bases). The CDR3 is made up of 13 amino acids. Germline CDR1 is MNHEY and CDR2 is SMNVEV (reference sequence). The ends were cut back, 6 bases at V and 0 bases at J, with 8 bases in the middle. The CDR3 region is CASRSGANYGYTF. The CDR3 DNA is TGTGCCAGCAGGTCAGGGGCTAACTATGGCTACACCTTC.

V is TRBV7-2 and J is TRBJ2-3, with 9 bases fitting TRBD1. The CDR3 contains 16 residues. After removal of 2 bases from V and 5 bases from J, the junction contained 8 bases not matched to a gene. Germline CDR1 and CDR2: SGHTA and FQGNSA. The CDR3 region has the DNA TGTGCCAGCAGCTTAAGTGGGGACAGGGTGGAAGATACGCAGTATTTT. Translated: CASSLSGDRVEDTQYF. Filled out from reference TRBV7-2 and TRBJ2-3, the complete variable domain reads GAGVSQSPSNKVTEKGKDVELRCDPISGHTALYWYRQSLGQGLEFLIYFQGNSAPDKSGLPSDRFSAERTGGSVSTLTIQRTQQEDSAVYLCASSLSGDRVEDTQYFGPGTRLTVL.

The chain couples TRBV20-1 to TRBJ2-3; 8 nucleotides match TRBD2. Germline CDR1 DFQATT, CDR2 SNEGSKA (reference sequence). The CDR3 runs to 16 residues. With V trimmed by 6 bases and J by 4 bases, 15 bases remained unmatched. The CDR3 DNA reads TGCAGTGCACCCGCTTTCCGGGGGGGCGGCCCAGATACGCAGTATTTT. Its protein is CSAPAFRGGGPDTQYF.

This clonotype has more than one count but fewer than ten. V and J are TRBV7-2 and TRBJ1-3, with D perhaps matching TRBD1 (5 bases). V lost 1 base, J lost 0 bases, and 7 bases lay in between. The CDR3 is 15 residues long. Germline V lookup: CDR1 SGHTA, CDR2 FQGNSA. CDR3 loop: CASSLGTLSGNTIYF. The CDR3 bases are TGTGCCAGCAGCTTAGGGACACTCTCTGGAAACACCATATATTTT.

The chain uses TRBV7-8 and TRBJ2-5, with TRBD1 identical over 8 bases. The CDR3 extends over 15 amino acids. Germline values: CDR1 SGHVS, CDR2 FQNEAQ. After removal of 0 bases from V and 3 bases from J, the junction contained 3 bases not matched to a gene. The CDR3 DNA follows: TGTGCCAGCAGCTTAGCGGGACAGGCGGAAGAGACCCAGTACTTC. This translates into CASSLAGQAEETQYF.

The chain carries TRBV6-2 or TRBV6-3 and TRBJ1-1; D is unresolved. Germline V gene data show CDR1 as MNHEY and CDR2 as SVGEGT. The CDR3 consists of 12 residues. The V end lost 5 bases, the J end lost 6 bases, and 10 bases lay between the germline ends. CDR3 nucleotide sequence: TGTGCCAGCAGTCTACCACCAGCTGAAGCTTTCTTT. Translated: CASSLPPAEAFF.

The V gene is TRBV2, the J gene TRBJ2-1, with TRBD2 identical over 8 bases. The CDR3 spans 14 residues. V dropped 9 bases and J dropped 1; count of bases not matched to a gene: 5. CDR1 is SNHLY, CDR2 FYNNEI, per germline. The CDR3 DNA reads as TGTGCCAGGGAGCGGGGGACTTCCTACAATGAGCAGTTCTTC. Amino acid sequence: CARERGTSYNEQFF.

This clonotype has at least ten counts. This chain connects TRBV7-2 to TRBJ1-3; unclear D gene. The germline V gene has CDR1 SGHTA and CDR2 FQGNSA. The V end lost 5 bases, the J end lost 4 bases, and 12 bases lay between the germline ends. The CDR3 covers 14 residues. The CDR3 bases are TGTGCCAGCAGCGTCATGAGCGGGGGAAACACCATATATTTT. It encodes CASSVMSGGNTIYF.

The V and J genes are TRBV10-3 and TRBJ1-6, with 8 nucleotides matching TRBD1. With 10 bases clipped from V and 9 bases from J, the junction kept 11 bases outside the gene matches. Germline loops: CDR1 ENHRY, CDR2 SYGVKD. This CDR3 spans 14 amino acids. The CDR3 is CATADRADGSPLHF. DNA for the CDR3: TGTGCCACCGCGGACAGGGCAGATGGTTCACCCCTCCACTTT.